The rows below give T cell receptor beta chains drawn from one sample of a study of cytomegalovirus exposure and HLA in healthy donors. Using immunoSEQ multiplex PCR, the repertoire was profiled, and TCRdb retains in-frame clones only, with some absent. The table includes 150,000 to 200,000 clones, about 80% detected once. Input material: PBMCs. The receptor set was obtained from a woman in her late teens or twenties in good health and CMV-seropositive. Each CDR3 is given with its conserved first and last residue. D genes are given only for firm matches. Not all rows give a size; the values are once, few, many and, for expanded clones, a class.

D: TRBD2; size: .; V: TRBV4-1; J: TRBJ2-3; DNA: TGCGCCAGCAGCCCCCTCACTAGCGGGGGGGCCTCAGATACGCAGTATTTT; CDR3: CASSPLTSGGASDTQYF
D: TRBD1; size: .; V: TRBV2; J: TRBJ1-2; DNA: TGTGCCAGCAGGGAAAGACAGGGCTATGGCTACACCTTC; CDR3: CASRERQGYGYTF
D: TRBD2; size: .; V: TRBV4-1; J: TRBJ2-4; DNA: TGCGCCAGCAGCCAATGGGGGGGCAAAAACATTCAGTACTTC; CDR3: CASSQWGGKNIQYF
D: .; size: .; V: TRBV28; J: TRBJ1-2; DNA: TGTGCCAGCAGTTTAGTTGGGCCCTCTAGCACCCGCGGCTACACCTTC; CDR3: CASSLVGPSSTRGYTF
D: .; size: .; V: TRBV19; J: TRBJ1-2; DNA: TGTGCCAGTACCACCACAGATAACTATGGCTACACCTTC; CDR3: CASTTTDNYGYTF
D: TRBD2; size: .; V: TRBV5-5; J: TRBJ2-1; DNA: TGTGCCAGCAGCTTGGCACTAGCGGGGGTGGATGAGCAGTTCTTC; CDR3: CASSLALAGVDEQFF
D: TRBD1; size: .; V: TRBV5-1; J: TRBJ1-1; DNA: TGCGCCAGCAGCTTCGGACAGGGTATCAGTGCCACTGAAGCTTTCTTT; CDR3: CASSFGQGISATEAFF
D: .; size: .; V: TRBV2; J: TRBJ2-4; DNA: TGTGCCAGCAGGGCGCAGGGTTCAGCCAAAAACATTCAGTACTTC; CDR3: CASRAQGSAKNIQYF
D: TRBD2; size: .; V: TRBV7-9; J: TRBJ2-1; DNA: TGTGCCAGCAGCGCCGGGACTAGCTCCTACAATGAGCAGTTCTTC; CDR3: CASSAGTSSYNEQFF
D: TRBD1; size: .; V: TRBV7-9; J: TRBJ2-5; DNA: TGTGCCAGCAGCAAGGGACAGCTCCAAGAGACCCAGTACTTC; CDR3: CASSKGQLQETQYF
D: .; size: .; V: TRBV5-6; J: TRBJ2-1; DNA: TGTGCCAGCAGCATCGGGGGGCCAGGATATCTGTTCTTC; CDR3: CASSIGGPGYLFF
D: TRBD1; size: .; V: TRBV18; J: TRBJ1-2; DNA: TGTGCCAGCTCACCCCGGCAGGGGGATGGCTACACCTTC; CDR3: CASSPRQGDGYTF
D: .; size: .; V: TRBV14; J: TRBJ1-2; DNA: TGTGCCAGCAGCCATACTATCAGCAAGGGGAAAGATGGCTACACCTTC; CDR3: CASSHTISKGKDGYTF
D: .; size: .; V: TRBV5-1; J: TRBJ1-1; DNA: TGCGCCAGCAGCTTGTCGGACACTGAAGCTTTCTTT; CDR3: CASSLSDTEAFF
D: .; size: .; V: TRBV5-1; J: TRBJ2-7; DNA: TGCGCCAGCAGCTTGGCCGGCAGGTCTATCTCCTACGAGCAGTACTTC; CDR3: CASSLAGRSISYEQYF
D: .; size: once; V: TRBV13; J: TRBJ2-3; DNA: TGTGCCAGCAGCTTACTCACAATGGGGGCGGCCGAGGGAGCCGCGCTAGATACGCAGTATTTT; CDR3: CASSLLTMGAAEGAALDTQYF
D: TRBD1; size: few; V: TRBV28; J: TRBJ1-1; DNA: TGTGCCAGCAGTTTGCCCAGGGGGCGCACTGAAGCTTTCTTT; CDR3: CASSLPRGRTEAFF
D: .; size: .; V: TRBV7-9; J: TRBJ1-2; DNA: TGTGCCAGCGCCCGGAACTATGGCTACACCTTC; CDR3: CASARNYGYTF
D: .; size: .; V: TRBV5-1; J: TRBJ1-1; DNA: TGCGCCAGCAACAAAGACAAGCCAGGGCTTGTCTCCGAGGCTTTCTTT; CDR3: CASNKDKPGLVSEAFF
D: TRBD2; size: .; V: TRBV7-2; J: TRBJ2-3; DNA: TGTGCCAGCAGCTTAGCGCGGGGAGGGTCAGGCACAGATACGCAGTATTTT; CDR3: CASSLARGGSGTDTQYF
D: .; size: .; V: TRBV19; J: TRBJ1-5; DNA: TGTGCCAGTAGTCCCCCGGGAAGCTGGGGGGATCAGCCCCAGCATTTT; CDR3: CASSPPGSWGDQPQHF
D: TRBD1; size: .; V: TRBV28; J: TRBJ1-6; DNA: TGTGCCAGCAGGCTGGGGGACAGCTATTCACCCCTCCACTTT; CDR3: CASRLGDSYSPLHF
D: .; size: .; V: TRBV15; J: TRBJ1-4; DNA: TGTGCCACCAGCAGAGATCGAACAGGGAGTGAAAAACTGTTTTTT; CDR3: CATSRDRTGSEKLFF
D: TRBD1; size: .; V: TRBV6-6; J: TRBJ1-4; DNA: TGTGCCAGCAGTTCTGAGACAGGGGGCAGGAAAAAACTGTTTTTT; CDR3: CASSSETGGRKKLFF
D: TRBD1; size: .; V: TRBV7-7; J: TRBJ2-5; DNA: TGTGCCAGCAGCTCCGATTCCAAGGGGGCGATTAGAGAGACCCAGTACTTC; CDR3: CASSSDSKGAIRETQYF
D: TRBD1; size: .; V: TRBV4-3; J: TRBJ1-2; DNA: TGCGCCAGCTCGGTGGGACAGGGTGGCTATGGCTACACCTTC; CDR3: CASSVGQGGYGYTF
D: .; size: .; V: TRBV6-5; J: TRBJ1-2; DNA: TGTGCCAGCAGTGACCTCCAGGTGTGGGGCTACACCTTC; CDR3: CASSDLQVWGYTF
D: .; size: .; V: TRBV4-1; J: TRBJ1-1; DNA: TGCGCCAGCAGCCCGACGGGGATCACTGAAGCTTTCTTT; CDR3: CASSPTGITEAFF
D: TRBD2; size: .; V: TRBV30; J: TRBJ2-3; DNA: TGTGCCTGGAGTGCCAGCGGGGTTCCCACAGATACGCAGTATTTT; CDR3: CAWSASGVPTDTQYF
D: .; size: .; V: TRBV5-6; J: TRBJ1-4; DNA: TGTGCCAGCAGCCTTGACGGAGCTAATGAAAAACTGTTTTTT; CDR3: CASSLDGANEKLFF
D: .; size: once; V: TRBV13; J: TRBJ2-2; DNA: TGTGCCAGCAGCTTGGGCCAACCGAACACCGGGGAGCTGTTTTTT; CDR3: CASSLGQPNTGELFF
D: TRBD1; size: .; V: TRBV5-8; J: TRBJ1-6; DNA: TGTGCCAGCAGCACAGGACAGGGAGATAATTCACCCCTCCACTTT; CDR3: CASSTGQGDNSPLHF
D: TRBD2; size: once; V: TRBV6-5; J: TRBJ2-4; DNA: TGTGCCAGCAGGCCGACTAGCGGGAAAAACATTCAGTACTTC; CDR3: CASRPTSGKNIQYF
D: TRBD2; size: .; V: TRBV2; J: TRBJ2-5; DNA: TGTGCCAGCAGTCTCGGGGGGGCTGGTTGGGAGACCCAGTACTTC; CDR3: CASSLGGAGWETQYF
D: .; size: .; V: TRBV7-9; J: TRBJ1-6; DNA: TGTGCCAGCAGCTACACAGGCAATTCACCCCTCCACTTT; CDR3: CASSYTGNSPLHF
D: .; size: .; V: TRBV2; J: TRBJ2-4; DNA: TGTGCCAGCGGGAGTAGGTTTGCGGCCAAAAACATTCAGTACTTC; CDR3: CASGSRFAAKNIQYF
D: .; size: .; V: TRBV9; J: TRBJ2-6; DNA: TGTGCCAGCAGCACCGGGGTCGAGTGGGCAGCCGGCGTCCTGACTTTC; CDR3: CASSTGVEWAAGVLTF
D: TRBD2; size: .; V: TRBV9; J: TRBJ2-2; DNA: TGTGCCAGCAGCCCCCGGGGGGCGAACACCGGGGAGCTGTTTTTT; CDR3: CASSPRGANTGELFF
D: TRBD1; size: .; V: TRBV6-5; J: TRBJ1-1; DNA: TGTGCCAGCAGTGAAGGACAGGGTTACACTGAAGCTTTCTTT; CDR3: CASSEGQGYTEAFF
D: .; size: .; V: TRBV5-1; J: TRBJ2-3; DNA: TGCGCCAGCAGCTTGGCCTTTAGCGGAGACACAGATACGCAGTATTTT; CDR3: CASSLAFSGDTDTQYF
D: .; size: once; V: TRBV6-5; J: TRBJ1-6; DNA: TGTGCCACCGGGGGGTACAATTCACCCCTCCACTTT; CDR3: CATGGYNSPLHF
D: TRBD1; size: few; V: TRBV30; J: TRBJ1-2; DNA: TGTGCCTGGAGTACCCGACAGGGGATAAACTATGGCTACACCTTC; CDR3: CAWSTRQGINYGYTF
D: TRBD1; size: once; V: TRBV2; J: TRBJ2-2; DNA: TGTGCCAGCAGGAAGGGGACAGGTAACACCGGGGAGCTGTTTTTT; CDR3: CASRKGTGNTGELFF
D: TRBD1; size: .; V: TRBV10-3; J: TRBJ1-5; DNA: TGTGCCATCAGTGAGTCTATAGGAACAGGGGGGTTGAGCAATCAGCCCCAGCATTTT; CDR3: CAISESIGTGGLSNQPQHF
D: TRBD2; size: .; V: TRBV10-2; J: TRBJ2-1; DNA: TGCGCCAGCAGTGATTGGCGGGGGGGCCTCTACAATGAGCAGTTCTTC; CDR3: CASSDWRGGLYNEQFF
D: TRBD1; size: .; V: TRBV7-9; J: TRBJ1-3; DNA: TGTGCCAGCAGCCCGGGACAGGGGAGGAACACCATATATTTT; CDR3: CASSPGQGRNTIYF
D: TRBD1; size: .; V: TRBV27; J: TRBJ2-1; DNA: TGTGCCAGCACACAGACAGGGGACGTTTGGAATGAGCAGTTCTTC; CDR3: CASTQTGDVWNEQFF
D: TRBD2; size: few; V: TRBV30; J: TRBJ2-3; DNA: TGTGCCTGGAGTACCTTAGCGGGGGGGCGTGATACGCAGTATTTT; CDR3: CAWSTLAGGRDTQYF
D: .; size: .; V: TRBV5-6; J: TRBJ1-1; DNA: TGTGCCAGCAGCTTGACGAGGAACACTGAAGCTTTCTTT; CDR3: CASSLTRNTEAFF
D: TRBD2; size: .; V: TRBV19; J: TRBJ2-5; DNA: TGTGCCAGTAGTCCGGGCGGGACTACCCACGTGGAGACCCAGTACTTC; CDR3: CASSPGGTTHVETQYF
D: TRBD2; size: .; V: TRBV4-3; J: TRBJ2-2; DNA: TGCGCCAGCAGCCATCGGGCGGGGGGTGATACCGGGGAGCTGTTTTTT; CDR3: CASSHRAGGDTGELFF
D: TRBD2; size: few; V: TRBV6-1; J: TRBJ2-3; DNA: TGTGCCAGCAGTGAACCCAGCGGGGCTAGCGCAGATACGCAGTATTTT; CDR3: CASSEPSGASADTQYF
D: .; size: few; V: TRBV6-4; J: TRBJ2-1; DNA: TGTGCCAGCAGTGATGGGGAGTACAATGAGCAGTTCTTC; CDR3: CASSDGEYNEQFF
D: .; size: .; V: TRBV27; J: TRBJ1-3; DNA: TGTGCCAGCAGCCTCCTGGCCGGAGGTGAAGGAAACACCATATATTTT; CDR3: CASSLLAGGEGNTIYF
D: .; size: once; V: TRBV4-1; J: TRBJ2-1; DNA: TGCGCCAGCAGTTCTCTTGGGGGGTTGCAGTTCTTC; CDR3: CASSSLGGLQFF
D: TRBD1; size: .; V: TRBV7-2; J: TRBJ1-4; DNA: TGTGCCAGCAGCAGCGGACAGGGGGAGGCGGAAAAACTGTTTTTT; CDR3: CASSSGQGEAEKLFF
D: .; size: .; V: TRBV7-9; J: TRBJ2-1; DNA: TGTGCCAGCAGCTCACCTTCTAGGGGTAGGAACTCCTACAATGAGCAGTTCTTC; CDR3: CASSSPSRGRNSYNEQFF
D: TRBD2; size: few; V: TRBV5-6; J: TRBJ2-2; DNA: TGTGCCAGCAGCTTCGGGACATTAAGCGGGGGCAGGGAGGAGCTGTTTTTT; CDR3: CASSFGTLSGGREELFF
D: .; size: .; V: TRBV7-3; J: TRBJ2-1; DNA: TGTGCCAGCAGCCTGGACAGCGCCCGGGGCAATGAGCAGTTCTTC; CDR3: CASSLDSARGNEQFF
D: .; size: few; V: TRBV6-4; J: TRBJ1-6; DNA: TGTGCCAGCAGTGAAACAGCGTCAGGGGATTCACCCCTCCACTTT; CDR3: CASSETASGDSPLHF